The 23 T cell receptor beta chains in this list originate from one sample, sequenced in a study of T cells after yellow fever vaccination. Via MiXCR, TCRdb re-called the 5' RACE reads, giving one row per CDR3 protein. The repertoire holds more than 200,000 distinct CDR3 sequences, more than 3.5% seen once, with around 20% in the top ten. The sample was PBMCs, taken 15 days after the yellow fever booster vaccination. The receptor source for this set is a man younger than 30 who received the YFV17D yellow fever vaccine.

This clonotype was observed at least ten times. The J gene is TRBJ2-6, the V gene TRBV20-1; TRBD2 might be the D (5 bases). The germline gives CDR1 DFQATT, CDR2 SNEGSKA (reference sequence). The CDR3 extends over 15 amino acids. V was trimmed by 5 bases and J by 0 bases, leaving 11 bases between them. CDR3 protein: CSADGGFSGANVLTF. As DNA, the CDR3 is TGCAGTGCTGATGGAGGCTTCTCTGGGGCCAACGTCCTGACTTTC.

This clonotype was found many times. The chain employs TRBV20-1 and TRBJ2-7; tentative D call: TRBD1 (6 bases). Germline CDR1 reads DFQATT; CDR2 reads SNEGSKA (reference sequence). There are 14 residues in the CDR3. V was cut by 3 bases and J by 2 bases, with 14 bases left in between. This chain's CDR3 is CSARTGALTYEQYV. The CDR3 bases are TGCAGTGCTAGGACAGGAGCATTAACCTACGAGCAGTACGTC.

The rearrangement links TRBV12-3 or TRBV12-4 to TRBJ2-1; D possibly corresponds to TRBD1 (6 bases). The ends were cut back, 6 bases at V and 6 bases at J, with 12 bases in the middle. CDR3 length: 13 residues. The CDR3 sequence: CASSLQGSNEQFF. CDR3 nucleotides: TGTGCCAGCAGCCTACAGGGCAGCAATGAGCAGTTCTTC.

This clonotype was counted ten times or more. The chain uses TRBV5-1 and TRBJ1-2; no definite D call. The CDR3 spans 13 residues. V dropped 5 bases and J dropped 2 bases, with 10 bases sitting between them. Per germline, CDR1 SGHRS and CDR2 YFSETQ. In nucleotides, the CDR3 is TGCGCCAGCAGGGTCGGAGGAAACTATGGCTACACCTTC. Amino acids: CASRVGGNYGYTF.

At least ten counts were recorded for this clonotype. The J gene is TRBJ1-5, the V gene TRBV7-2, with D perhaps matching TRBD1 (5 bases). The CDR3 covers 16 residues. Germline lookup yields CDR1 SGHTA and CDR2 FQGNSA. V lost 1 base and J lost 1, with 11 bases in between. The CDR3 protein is CASSLGGGRSNQPQHF. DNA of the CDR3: TGTGCCAGCAGCTTAGGTGGGGGAAGGAGCAATCAGCCCCAGCATTTT.

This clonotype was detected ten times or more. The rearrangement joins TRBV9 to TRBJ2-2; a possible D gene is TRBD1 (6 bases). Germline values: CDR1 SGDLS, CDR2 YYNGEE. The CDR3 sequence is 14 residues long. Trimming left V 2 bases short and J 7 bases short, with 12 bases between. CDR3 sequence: CASSVSGVGGELFF. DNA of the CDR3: TGTGCCAGCAGCGTTTCAGGGGTAGGCGGGGAGCTGTTTTTT.

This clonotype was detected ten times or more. The CDR3 sequence is CASSLEPGQNSPLHF. CDR3 nucleotide sequence: TGCGCCAGCAGCTTGGAACCGGGACAGAATTCACCCCTCCACTTT. The chain employs TRBV5-1 and TRBJ1-6; 7 nucleotides align to TRBD1. This CDR3 is 15 amino acids long. The germline CDR1 and CDR2 sequences are SGHRS and YFSETQ. The junction had 4 bases not matched to a gene; V was cut back by 0 bases and J by 7 bases.

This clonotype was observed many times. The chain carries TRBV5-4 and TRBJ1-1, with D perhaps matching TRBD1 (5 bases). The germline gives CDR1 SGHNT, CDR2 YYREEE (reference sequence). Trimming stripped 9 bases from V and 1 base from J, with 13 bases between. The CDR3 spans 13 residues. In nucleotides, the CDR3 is TGTGCCACCGGGACGACAGCGAACACTGAAGCTTTCTTT. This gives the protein CATGTTANTEAFF.

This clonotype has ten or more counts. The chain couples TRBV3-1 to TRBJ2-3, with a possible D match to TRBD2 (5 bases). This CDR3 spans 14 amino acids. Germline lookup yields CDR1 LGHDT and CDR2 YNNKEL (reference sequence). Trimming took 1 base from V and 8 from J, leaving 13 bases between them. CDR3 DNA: TGTGCCAGCAGCCAAGCGGCTGCCGAGGGTACGCAGTATTTT. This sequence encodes CASSQAAAEGTQYF.

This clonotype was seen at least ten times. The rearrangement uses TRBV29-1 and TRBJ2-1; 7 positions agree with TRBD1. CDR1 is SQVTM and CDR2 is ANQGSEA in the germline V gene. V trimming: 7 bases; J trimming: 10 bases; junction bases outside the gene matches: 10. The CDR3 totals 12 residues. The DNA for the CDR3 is TGCAGCGCCCGGGGATCCAGGGGGGAGCAGTTCTTC. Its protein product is CSARGSRGEQFF.

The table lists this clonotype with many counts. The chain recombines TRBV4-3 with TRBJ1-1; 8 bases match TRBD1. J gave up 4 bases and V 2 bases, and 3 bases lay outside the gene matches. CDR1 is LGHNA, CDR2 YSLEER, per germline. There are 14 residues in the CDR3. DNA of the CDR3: TGCGCCAGCAGCCAAATACAGGGGGTCACTGAAGCTTTCTTT. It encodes CASSQIQGVTEAFF.

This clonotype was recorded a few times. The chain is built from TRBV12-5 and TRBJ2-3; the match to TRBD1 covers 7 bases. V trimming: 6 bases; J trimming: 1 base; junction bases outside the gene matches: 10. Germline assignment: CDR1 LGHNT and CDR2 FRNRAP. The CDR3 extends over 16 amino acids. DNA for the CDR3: TGTGCTAGTGGGCATCCTCCGGGACAGCGCACAGATACGCAGTATTTT. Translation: CASGHPPGQRTDTQYF.

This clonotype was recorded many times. The CDR3 DNA is TGTGCCAGCACCTCATCGGGCGAGGGAAACTATGGCTACACCTTC. Translation gives CASTSSGEGNYGYTF. This chain links TRBV12-3 or TRBV12-4 with TRBJ1-2; no definite D call. The CDR3 is 15 amino acids. The V end lost 7 bases, the J end lost 2 bases, and 17 bases lay between the germline ends.

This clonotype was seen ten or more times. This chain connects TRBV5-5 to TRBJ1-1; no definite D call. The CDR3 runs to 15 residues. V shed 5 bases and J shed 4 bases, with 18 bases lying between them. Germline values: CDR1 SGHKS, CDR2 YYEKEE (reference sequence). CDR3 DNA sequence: TGTGCCAGCAGACCTGCTGGAGTAGCGGGCACTGAAGCTTTCTTT. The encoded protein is CASRPAGVAGTEAFF. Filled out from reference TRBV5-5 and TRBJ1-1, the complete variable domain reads DAGVTQSPTHLIKTRGQQVTLRCSPISGHKSVSWYQQVLGQGPQFIFQYYEKEERGRGNFPDRFSARQFPNYSSELNVNALLLGDSALYLCASRPAGVAGTEAFFGQGTRLTVV.

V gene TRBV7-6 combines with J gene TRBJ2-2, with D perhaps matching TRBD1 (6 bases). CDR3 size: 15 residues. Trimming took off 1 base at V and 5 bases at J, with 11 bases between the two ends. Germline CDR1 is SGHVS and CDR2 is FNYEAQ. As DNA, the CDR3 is TGTGCCAGCAGCTTAGAAGGGGGTGGTACCGGGGAGCTGTTTTTT. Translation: CASSLEGGGTGELFF.

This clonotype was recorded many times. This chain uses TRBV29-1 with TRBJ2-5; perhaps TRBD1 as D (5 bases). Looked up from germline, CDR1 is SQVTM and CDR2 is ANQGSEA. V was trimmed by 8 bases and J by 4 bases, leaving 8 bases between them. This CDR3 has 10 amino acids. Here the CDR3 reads CSLGRETQYF. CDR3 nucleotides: TGCAGCTTGGGGCGAGAGACCCAGTACTTC.

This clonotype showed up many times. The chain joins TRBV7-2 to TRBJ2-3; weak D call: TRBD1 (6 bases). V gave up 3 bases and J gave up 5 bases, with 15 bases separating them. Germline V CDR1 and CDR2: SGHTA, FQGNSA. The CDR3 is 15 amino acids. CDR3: CASSFGTSRVDTQYF. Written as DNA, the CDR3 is TGTGCCAGCAGCTTCGGGACAAGTAGGGTAGATACGCAGTATTTT.

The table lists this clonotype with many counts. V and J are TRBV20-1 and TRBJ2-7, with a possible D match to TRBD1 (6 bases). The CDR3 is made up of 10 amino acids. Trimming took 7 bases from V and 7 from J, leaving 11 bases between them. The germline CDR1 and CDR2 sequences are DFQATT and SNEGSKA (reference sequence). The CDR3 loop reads CSVWQGEQYV. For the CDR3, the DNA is TGCAGTGTTTGGCAGGGGGAGCAGTACGTC.

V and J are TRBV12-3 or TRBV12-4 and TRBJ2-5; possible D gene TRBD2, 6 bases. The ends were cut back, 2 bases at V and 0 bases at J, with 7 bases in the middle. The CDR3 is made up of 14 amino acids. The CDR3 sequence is CASSLLAHQETQYF. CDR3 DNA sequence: TGTGCCAGCAGTTTACTAGCGCACCAAGAGACCCAGTACTTC.

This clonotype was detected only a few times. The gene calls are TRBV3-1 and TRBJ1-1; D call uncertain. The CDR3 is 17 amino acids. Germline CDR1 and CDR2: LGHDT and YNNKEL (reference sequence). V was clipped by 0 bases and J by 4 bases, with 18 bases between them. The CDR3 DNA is TGTGCCAGCAGCCAAGATGGGGTGGGGAGAATCATCACTGAAGCTTTCTTT. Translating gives CASSQDGVGRIITEAFF.

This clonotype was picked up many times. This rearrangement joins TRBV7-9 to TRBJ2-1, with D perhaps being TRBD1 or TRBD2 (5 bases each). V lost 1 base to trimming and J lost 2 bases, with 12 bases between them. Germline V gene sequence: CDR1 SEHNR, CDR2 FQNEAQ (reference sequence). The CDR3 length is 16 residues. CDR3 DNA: TGTGCCAGCAGCTTAGGGGACGGAAACCCCTACAATGAGCAGTTCTTC. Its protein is CASSLGDGNPYNEQFF.

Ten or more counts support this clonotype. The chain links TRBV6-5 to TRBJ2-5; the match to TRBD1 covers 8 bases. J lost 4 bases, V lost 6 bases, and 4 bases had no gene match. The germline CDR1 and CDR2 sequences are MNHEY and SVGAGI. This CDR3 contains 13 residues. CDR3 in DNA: TGTGCCAGCAGCTCCGACAGGGGAGAGACCCAGTACTTC. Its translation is CASSSDRGETQYF.

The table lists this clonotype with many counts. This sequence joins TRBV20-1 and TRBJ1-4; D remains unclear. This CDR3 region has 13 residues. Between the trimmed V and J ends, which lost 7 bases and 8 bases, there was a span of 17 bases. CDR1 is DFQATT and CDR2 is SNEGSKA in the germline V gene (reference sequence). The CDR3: CSGALRLEEKLFF. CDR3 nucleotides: TGCAGTGGGGCCCTCCGTTTGGAGGAAAAACTGTTTTTT.